The source of this T cell receptor beta chain is a study of T cell repertoires in cytomegalovirus infection. Study-level background: TCR beta signatures that were public indicated CMV infection and matching HLA type. Study-level points and caveats: Accumulated public TCR beta family frequency recognized individuals carrying CMV together with the relevant HLA. Clonotype analysis showed dominance of the ex vivo response by HLA-C-restricted CMV-specific TCR beta clonotypes.

Comments on this clonotype: The antigen is not known.

The CDR3 is 14 residues long. Deletions cut 6 bases from V and 5 bases from J, with 16 bases between. Germline V gives CDR1 MNHNY, CDR2 SVGAGI (reference sequence). TCRdb called the reads again in MiXCR, with one record for every CDR3 protein. The sample includes about 400,000 distinct CDR3 sequences, approximately 18% seen only once; the top ten take 8.5% to 10%. The genes are TRBV6-6 and TRBJ2-5; no reliable D call. The TCR sequence derives from a human donor in good health (CMV status not recorded). Some clones in this sample may be carry-over from other donors' samples. The source material was PBMCs. The CDR3 is CASSRRPRGETQYF. The CDR3 DNA sequence: TGTGCCAGCAGCCGACGACCCCGTGGGGAGACCCAGTACTTC.